The 6 T cell receptor beta chains given below trace back to one sample, sequenced in a study of T cell responses to AZD1222 COVID-19 vaccine. Some clones are missing from TCRdb's copy, which holds only in-frame ones; the method was immunoSEQ multiplex PCR. This sample carries about 170,000 clones, around 89% of them seen once, and the ten largest clones take 6.5% to 8.5%. The input for sequencing was peripheral blood, taken on day 0 of AZD1222 vaccination. These receptors came from an adult in good health.

The chain employs TRBV6-5 and TRBJ2-1, with 7 bases aligning to TRBD2. V gave up 2 bases and J gave up 0 bases; unmatched junction bases: 4. This CDR3 has 16 residues. Germline V gives CDR1 MNHEY, CDR2 SVGAGI. The CDR3 spells CASSYAGGSSYNEQFF. The CDR3 DNA reads TGTGCCAGCAGTTACGCCGGGGGGAGCTCCTACAATGAGCAGTTCTTC.

This clone was seen once. This sequence joins TRBV6-4 and TRBJ1-2, with a possible D match to TRBD1 (5 bases). Deletions cut 5 bases from V and 1 base from J, with 5 bases between. Looked up from germline, CDR1 is MRHNA and CDR2 is SNTAGT. This CDR3 is 12 amino acids long. The CDR3 is CASSQGNYGYTF. CDR3 DNA sequence: TGTGCCAGCAGTCAGGGTAACTATGGCTACACCTTC.

V gene TRBV27 combines with J gene TRBJ1-6, with D possibly TRBD1 on 6 matching bases. The CDR3 has 13 amino acids. In germline, CDR1 is MNHEY, CDR2 SMNVEV (reference sequence). The V end lost 8 bases, the J end lost 11 bases, and 16 bases lay between the germline ends. The CDR3, as DNA: TGTGCCAGCCAAACGGGGGCGTCGACACCCCTCCACTTT. This codes for CASQTGASTPLHF.

The chain carries TRBV28 and TRBJ2-6; D call uncertain. The V end lost 3 bases, the J end lost 0 bases, and 6 bases lay between the germline ends. Germline loops: CDR1 MDHEN, CDR2 SYDVKM. The CDR3 totals 15 residues. CDR3 sequence (DNA): TGTGCCAGCAGTTTGTACGACTCTGGGGCCAACGTCCTGACTTTC. It encodes CASSLYDSGANVLTF.

For this clone: Other nucleotide sequences in the sample specify the same CDR3. In nucleotides, the CDR3 is TGTGCCAGCAGTGACAGGAATGAGCAGTTCTTC. Protein product: CASSDRNEQFF. This chain connects TRBV2 to TRBJ2-1, with no clear D. V was trimmed by 3 bases and J by 7 bases, leaving 4 bases between them. Germline CDR1 reads SNHLY; CDR2 reads FYNNEI. CDR3 length: 11 amino acids.

The chain couples TRBV2 to TRBJ1-4; D might be TRBD1 (6 bases). The CDR3 sequence is 14 residues long. V dropped 6 bases and J dropped 7 bases, with 15 bases sitting between them. CDR1 and CDR2 from the germline V gene are SNHLY and FYNNEI. The CDR3 spells CASRAQGFSEKLFF. CDR3 coding DNA: TGTGCCAGCAGGGCCCAGGGGTTCAGTGAAAAACTGTTTTTT. Variable domain in full (rest from reference TRBV2 and TRBJ1-4): EPEVTQTPSHQVTQMGQEVILRCVPISNHLYFYWYRQILGQKVEFLVSFYNNEISEKSEIFDDQFSVERPDGSNFTLKIRSTKLEDSAMYFCASRAQGFSEKLFFGSGTQLSVL.